What follows are 16 T cell receptor beta chains derived from one specimen sequenced in a study of T cell responses to AZD1222 COVID-19 vaccine. Repertoires were generated with immunoSEQ multiplex PCR, while TCRdb's copy carries only in-frame clones and drops some. The data contain around 180,000 clones, 75% to 90% of them seen just once; the ten biggest clones take up 6% to 8%. This specimen consisted of peripheral blood, obtained on day 0 of AZD1222 vaccination. These receptors all stem from an adult in good health.

The chain recombines TRBV19 with TRBJ2-7; D remains ambiguous. The CDR3 is 14 amino acids. V lost 6 bases to trimming and J lost 6 bases, with 18 bases between them. Germline V CDR1 and CDR2: LNHDA, SQIVND (reference sequence). CDR3 region: CASRNTGDASEQYF. The CDR3 coding sequence is TGTGCCAGTAGAAATACTGGAGACGCCTCCGAGCAGTACTTC.

This chain uses TRBV6-6 with TRBJ2-2; TRBD2 matches at 9 bases. The CDR3 totals 16 residues. The junction had 1 base not matched to a gene; V was cut back by 2 bases and J by 0 bases. Per the germline V gene, CDR1 is MNHNY and CDR2 is SVGAGI (reference sequence). CDR3 DNA: TGTGCCAGCAGTTACCGACTAGCGGCGAACACCGGGGAGCTGTTTTTT. It translates to CASSYRLAANTGELFF.

The V call is TRBV5-1, the J call TRBJ2-1, with unresolved D. The CDR3 contains 13 residues. V was clipped by 5 bases and J by 0 bases, with 6 bases between them. The germline CDR1 and CDR2 sequences are SGHRS and YFSETQ. The CDR3 nucleotides are TGCGCCAGCAGGGCAGGCTCCTACAATGAGCAGTTCTTC. It yields the protein CASRAGSYNEQFF.

This chain uses TRBV11-2 with TRBJ2-7; possibly TRBD2 for D (6 bases). Trimming cost V 0 bases and J 4 bases, with 10 bases left between them. Per the germline V gene, CDR1 is SGHAT and CDR2 is FQNNGV. The CDR3 has 14 residues. CDR3 sequence (DNA): TGTGCCAGCAGCTTAGAGATTGGAGGGTACGAGCAGTACGTC. This translates into CASSLEIGGYEQYV.

This sequence joins TRBV7-2 and TRBJ2-3; perhaps TRBD2 as D (5 bases). CDR1 is SGHTA, CDR2 FQGNSA, per germline. The CDR3 totals 14 residues. The V and J ends lost 5 bases and 7 bases respectively, with 16 bases between them. CDR3: CASSPPLVSYTQYF. The CDR3 DNA reads TGTGCCAGCAGCCCTCCACTAGTTTCATATACGCAGTATTTT.

V is TRBV12-5 and J is TRBJ2-5; weak D call: TRBD2 (7 bases). The CDR3 sequence is 14 residues long. V was pared by 7 bases and J by 5 bases, with 17 bases between. Germline-derived CDR1 and CDR2 are LGHNT and FRNRAP. Written as DNA, the CDR3 is TGTGCTAGTGTCCAAGGGGGGGCACAGGAGACCCAGTACTTC. It codes for CASVQGGAQETQYF.

This clone was seen only once. The DNA of the CDR3 is TGTGCCAGCTCAACTAGCGGGGGGACGTCTAGTCCAGATACGCAGTATTTT. Its protein is CASSTSGGTSSPDTQYF. The genes are TRBV9 and TRBJ2-3; 12 bases line up with TRBD2. The germline gives CDR1 SGDLS, CDR2 YYNGEE. This CDR3 has 17 amino acids. The J segment lost 4 bases and the V segment lost 7 bases, leaving 13 bases of the junction unmatched.

This chain joins TRBV5-8 and TRBJ2-3; the D is unclear. From germline, CDR1 is SGHTS and CDR2 YDEGEE. The length of the CDR3 is 16 residues. Between the trimmed V and J ends, which lost 0 bases and 1 base, there was a span of 12 bases. CDR3 in amino acids: CASSLAKLAGTDTQYF. Here the CDR3 DNA reads TGTGCCAGCAGCTTGGCCAAGCTCGCCGGCACAGATACGCAGTATTTT.

This rearrangement joins TRBV5-5 to TRBJ1-1; D is unclear. Germline-derived CDR1 and CDR2 are SGHKS and YYEKEE (reference sequence). This CDR3 is built from 13 residues. The V end was cut by 2 bases, the J end by 1 base, with 6 bases between. The CDR3 region is CASSFGRNTEAFF. CDR3 nucleotides: TGTGCCAGCAGCTTTGGGAGGAACACTGAAGCTTTCTTT.

This rearrangement joins TRBV3-1 (or the pseudogene TRBV3-2) to TRBJ1-5; no definite D call. The germline V and J ends were trimmed by 2 bases and 3 bases, with 20 bases remaining between them. The CDR3 is 18 residues long. Germline V gene data show CDR1 as LGHDT and CDR2 as YNNKEL (reference sequence). DNA of the CDR3: TGTGCCAGCAGCCAACCCCGGGTAGGTCCGAACGACAATCAGCCCCAGCATTTT. As protein: CASSQPRVGPNDNQPQHF.

The chain employs TRBV14 and TRBJ1-3; no firm D call. Germline V gene sequence: CDR1 SGHDN, CDR2 FVKESK. The ends were cut back, 1 base at V and 2 bases at J, with 6 bases in the middle. This CDR3 is built from 14 residues. The DNA of the CDR3 is TGTGCCAGCAGCCAAGGAAATACTGGAAACACCATATATTTT. This sequence encodes CASSQGNTGNTIYF. Together with reference TRBV14 and TRBJ1-3, the CDR3 gives the full variable domain: EAGVTQFPSHSVIEKGQTVTLRCDPISGHDNLYWYRRVMGKEIKFLLHFVKESKQDESGMPNNRFLAERTGGTYSTLKVQPAELEDSGVYFCASSQGNTGNTIYFGEGSWLTVV.

The rearrangement links TRBV14 to TRBJ1-1; D is possibly TRBD1 (6 bases). Per germline, CDR1 SGHDN and CDR2 FVKESK. The CDR3 has 15 amino acids. V shed 5 bases and J shed 4 bases, with 17 bases lying between them. The CDR3 reads CASSIYGGLGTEAFF. CDR3 coding DNA: TGTGCCAGCAGCATTTATGGGGGGCTCGGCACTGAAGCTTTCTTT.

CDR3 DNA sequence: TGCAGTGCTGCAAAACTAGAGTCCGGGTTCTTC. Protein product: CSAAKLESGFF. The chain combines TRBV20-1 with TRBJ2-1; a weak D match, TRBD2 (5 bases). Germline V gene lookup returns CDR1 DFQATT and CDR2 SNEGSKA (reference sequence). V lost 5 bases to trimming and J lost 15 bases, with 17 bases between them. CDR3 size: 11 residues.

The rearrangement joins TRBV5-6 to TRBJ2-3, with D possibly TRBD1 on 5 matching bases. Trimming removed 4 bases from V and 3 bases from J, with 15 bases in between. This CDR3 spans 15 amino acids. Germline-derived CDR1 and CDR2 are SGHDT and YYEEEE. This chain's CDR3 is CASSPIVGATDTQYF. In nucleotides, the CDR3 is TGTGCCAGCAGCCCGATAGTAGGGGCGACAGATACGCAGTATTTT.

V usage is TRBV30 and J usage is TRBJ2-7; no definite D call. This CDR3 spans 13 amino acids. In germline, CDR1 is GTSNPN, CDR2 SVGIG (reference sequence). The V gene lost 2 bases and the J gene lost 2 bases, with 10 bases spanning the gap. CDR3 in amino acids: CAWSSVAAYEQYF. The CDR3 nucleotides read TGTGCCTGGAGTTCGGTAGCCGCCTACGAGCAGTACTTC.

This sequence joins TRBV5-5 and TRBJ2-7, with D unclear. The CDR3 has 13 residues. CDR1 is SGHKS and CDR2 is YYEKEE in the germline V gene (reference sequence). V was clipped by 1 base and J by 0 bases, with 5 bases between them. CDR3 DNA sequence: TGTGCCAGCAGCTTGACAAGCTCCTACGAGCAGTACGTC. Encoded protein: CASSLTSSYEQYV.